This T cell receptor beta chain was recorded in a study of T cell repertoires in ileal Crohn's disease. Points from the study as a whole: Clonality above 26.8% at surgery always came with endoscopic recurrence.

This CDR3 has 13 amino acids. CDR1 and CDR2 from the germline V gene are MNHNS and SASEGT. V was cut by 10 bases and J by 2 bases, with 15 bases left in between. Using immunoSEQ multiplex PCR, the repertoire was profiled, and TCRdb retains in-frame clones only, with some absent. The sample gives under 2,000 clones, 70% to 90% of which show up once; approximately 18% is in the top ten. Indicated time point: inflamed ileum from the surgical specimen. About this clone: Its target is not known.

Sequencing was done on a sample of ileal tissue. The TCR sequence derives from an adult with Crohn's disease. The chain carries TRBV6-1 and TRBJ2-7; D unresolved. The CDR3: CATYKGSTYEQYF. The CDR3 region has the DNA TGTGCCACCTACAAAGGCAGTACCTACGAGCAGTACTTC.